Listed here are 26 T cell receptor beta chains from one sample, sequenced in a study of cytomegalovirus exposure and HLA in healthy donors. With 60 Vbeta and 13 Jbeta primers, the PCR was carried out. Assay: immunoSEQ multiplex PCR; the TCRdb copy retains only in-frame clones and omits some. The sample includes roughly 120,000 clones, 70% to 85% of them seen just once. The sequenced sample was PBMCs. Receptors originate from a young man in good health and CMV-seropositive.

V is TRBV6-5 and J is TRBJ1-6, with TRBD1 as a possible D gene (5 bases). The CDR3 length is 12 residues. CDR1 is MNHEY, CDR2 SVGAGI, per germline. V lost 8 bases and J lost 6, with 8 bases in between. CDR3 DNA: TGTGCCAGCTCGGGGGGTAATTCACCCCTCCACTTT. It encodes CASSGGNSPLHF.

This chain links TRBV13 with TRBJ1-2; TRBD1 matches 11 bases. J lost 6 bases, V lost 5 bases, and 5 bases had no gene match. Germline V gene sequence: CDR1 PRHDT, CDR2 FYEKMQ (reference sequence). The CDR3 is 14 residues long. The CDR3 coding sequence is TGTGCCAGCAGCCTCGGGACAGGGGGGGATGGCTACACCTTC. Translated, it gives CASSLGTGGDGYTF. Looking up the rest from reference TRBV13 and TRBJ1-2 gives the full variable domain: AAGVIQSPRHLIKEKRETATLKCYPIPRHDTVYWYQQGPGQDPQFLISFYEKMQSDKGSIPDRFSAQQFSDYHSELNMSSLELGDSALYFCASSLGTGGDGYTFGSGTRLTVV.

The J gene is TRBJ2-7, the V gene TRBV14; D call uncertain. The CDR3 consists of 15 residues. The germline V and J ends were trimmed by 2 bases and 0 bases, with 11 bases remaining between them. Germline CDR1 SGHDN, CDR2 FVKESK. The CDR3 here is CASSQSGRSSYEQYF. The CDR3 DNA is TGTGCCAGCAGCCAATCCGGCCGGAGCTCCTACGAGCAGTACTTC.

The chain links TRBV9 to TRBJ2-6, with TRBD1 matching 11 bases. This CDR3 region has 18 residues. Trimming at V came to 0 bases and at J to 2 bases, leaving 4 bases not matched to a gene. The germline gives CDR1 SGDLS, CDR2 YYNGEE. The CDR3 spells CASSVGGQGVAGANVLTF. The CDR3 nucleotides read TGTGCCAGCAGCGTAGGGGGACAGGGGGTAGCTGGGGCCAACGTCCTGACTTTC.

This clone was picked up a small number of times. This chain links TRBV7-6 with TRBJ2-7, with TRBD1 matching over 9 bases. The germline gives CDR1 SGHVS, CDR2 FNYEAQ. Trimming at V came to 5 bases and at J to 2 bases, leaving 7 bases not matched to a gene. The CDR3 is made up of 15 amino acids. The CDR3 coding sequence is TGTGCCAGCAGCCAAGGGACAGGGAATACCTACGAGCAGTACTTC. The encoded protein is CASSQGTGNTYEQYF.

This rearrangement joins TRBV30 to TRBJ2-3; 9 nucleotides match TRBD1. This CDR3 region has 14 residues. Germline V gives CDR1 GTSNPN, CDR2 SVGIG (reference sequence). Trimming took 7 bases from V and 2 from J; bases not matched to a gene: 7. Here the CDR3 DNA reads TGTGCCTCGCGGACAGGGGTCACCACAGATACGCAGTATTTT. This gives the protein CASRTGVTTDTQYF. The full variable domain, rest sourced from reference TRBV30 and TRBJ2-3, is SQTIHQWPATLVQPVGSPLSLECTVEGTSNPNLYWYRQAAGRGLQLLFYSVGIGQISSEVPQNLSASRPQDRQFILSSKKLLLSDSGFYLCASRTGVTTDTQYFGPGTRLTVL.

The chain employs TRBV28 and TRBJ2-7; D is perhaps TRBD1 (6 bases). Between the trimmed V and J ends, which lost 3 bases and 1 base, there was a span of 10 bases. This CDR3 has 14 residues. Germline V gives CDR1 MDHEN, CDR2 SYDVKM. CDR3 loop: CASSLKGVSYEQYF. Written as DNA, the CDR3 is TGTGCCAGCAGTTTGAAGGGGGTATCCTACGAGCAGTACTTC.

The genes are TRBV4-3 and TRBJ2-7, with TRBD2 matching over 8 bases. This CDR3 has 16 amino acids. The V gene's germline CDR1 is LGHNA and CDR2 YSLEER. Trimming cost V 4 bases and J 5 bases; bases outside gene matches: 13. DNA for the CDR3: TGCGCCAGCAGCCCAATCGGGCGGGGGGCGGTAAACGAGCAGTACTTC. Residues: CASSPIGRGAVNEQYF.

The V gene is TRBV5-1, the J gene TRBJ1-1, with 9 bases aligning to TRBD1. Germline V gives CDR1 SGHRS, CDR2 YFSETQ. V trimming: 4 bases; J trimming: 0 bases; junction bases outside the gene matches: 4. CDR3 length equals 15 residues. CDR3 loop: CASSRDRAMNTEAFF. The CDR3 DNA sequence: TGCGCCAGCAGCCGGGACAGGGCCATGAACACTGAAGCTTTCTTT.

V gene TRBV5-6 combines with J gene TRBJ2-5, with D tentatively TRBD2 (6 bases). Germline V CDR1 and CDR2: SGHDT, YYEEEE. The V gene lost 1 base and the J gene lost 5 bases, with 15 bases spanning the gap. CDR3 length equals 15 residues. In DNA form, the CDR3 reads TGTGCCAGCAGCTTGCCGGGGCCCAGCGGGGAGACCCAGTACTTC. It codes for CASSLPGPSGETQYF.

A single count supports this clone. Other DNA variants within this sample encode the same CDR3. V and J are TRBV30 and TRBJ1-3; D is uncertain. The V end lost 0 bases, the J end lost 0 bases, and 9 bases lay between the germline ends. The V gene's germline CDR1 is GTSNPN and CDR2 SVGIG (reference sequence). The CDR3 consists of 15 residues. The CDR3 spells CAWSVRRSSGNTIYF. CDR3 in DNA: TGTGCCTGGAGTGTACGTCGTAGCTCTGGAAACACCATATATTTT.

This clone was detected a few times. This rearrangement joins TRBV11-3 to TRBJ1-5; 7 bases are shared with TRBD1. This CDR3 is 13 amino acids long. Germline CDR1 SGHNT, CDR2 YENEEA. V shed 5 bases and J 4 bases; nucleotides not matched to a gene: 2. CDR3 DNA sequence: TGTGCCAGCAGCCGGGACAGAAATCAGCCCCAGCATTTT. This gives the protein CASSRDRNQPQHF.

This clone came up once. The rearrangement links TRBV9 to TRBJ1-3; D is uncertain. Per the germline V gene, CDR1 is SGDLS and CDR2 is YYNGEE. CDR3 length: 14 residues. Deletions cut 3 bases from V and 4 bases from J, with 11 bases between. This CDR3 reads CASSGRRFGNTIYF. CDR3 DNA: TGTGCCAGCAGCGGGAGGAGATTCGGAAACACCATATATTTT.

This clone was picked up many times. The chain has TRBV14 and TRBJ1-1; a weak D match, TRBD1 (5 bases). Trimming pared 3 bases from V and 5 bases from J, leaving 13 bases between. Looked up from germline, CDR1 is SGHDN and CDR2 is FVKESK. The CDR3 sequence is 14 residues long. The CDR3, as DNA: TGTGCCAGCAGCCACCCAGGGATACTGACTGAAGCTTTCTTT. Residues: CASSHPGILTEAFF. The variable domain in full, completed from reference TRBV14 and TRBJ1-1, reads EAGVTQFPSHSVIEKGQTVTLRCDPISGHDNLYWYRRVMGKEIKFLLHFVKESKQDESGMPNNRFLAERTGGTYSTLKVQPAELEDSGVYFCASSHPGILTEAFFGQGTRLTVV.

CDR3 loop: CASSSGQADNEQFF. The CDR3 DNA reads as TGCGCCAGCAGCTCGGGACAGGCCGACAATGAGCAGTTCTTC. The chain joins TRBV5-1 to TRBJ2-1; 8 bases are shared with TRBD1. CDR1 and CDR2 (germline): SGHRS, YFSETQ. Germline trimming cut 3 bases from V and 5 bases from J; bases unmatched to any gene: 4. The CDR3 length is 14 residues.

The chain is built from TRBV11-2 and TRBJ2-2; 7 nucleotides line up with TRBD1. Germline V gene lookup returns CDR1 SGHAT and CDR2 FQNNGV. The V segment lost 1 base and the J segment 5 bases; nucleotides outside the gene matches: 1. The CDR3 contains 14 residues. In nucleotides, the CDR3 is TGTGCCAGCAGCTTAGGACAGGGAACCGGGGAGCTGTTTTTT. Translating gives CASSLGQGTGELFF.

The chain has TRBV27 and TRBJ1-5; 7 nucleotides match TRBD1. V was clipped by 2 bases and J by 16 bases; unmatched bases: 17. CDR1 and CDR2 (germline): MNHEY, SMNVEV (reference sequence). The CDR3 extends over 15 amino acids. The CDR3 here is CASSLEGVFRDSQHF. The DNA for the CDR3 is TGTGCCAGCAGTTTAGAGGGGGTATTCCGGGACAGCCAACATTTT.

This chain joins TRBV5-1 and TRBJ1-1; 7 nucleotides line up with TRBD1. V gave up 5 bases and J gave up 3 bases; unmatched junction bases: 4. This CDR3 region has 13 residues. From germline, CDR1 is SGHRS and CDR2 YFSETQ. Here the CDR3 reads CASRITGDTEAFF. Here the CDR3 DNA reads TGCGCCAGCAGAATAACAGGGGACACTGAAGCTTTCTTT.

The rearrangement links TRBV6-5 to TRBJ1-3; 8 positions agree with TRBD1. Germline V lookup: CDR1 MNHEY, CDR2 SVGAGI. J lost 3 bases, V lost 0 bases, and 4 bases had no gene match. CDR3 length equals 16 residues. The CDR3 sequence: CASSYSGTGRGNTIYF. The CDR3 bases are TGTGCCAGCAGTTACTCGGGGACAGGACGTGGAAACACCATATATTTT.

V is TRBV5-5 and J is TRBJ2-7; TRBD2 matches at 8 bases. Unmatched junction bases numbered 11, after V lost 6 bases and J lost 3 bases. Looked up from germline, CDR1 is SGHKS and CDR2 is YYEKEE (reference sequence). This CDR3 spans 15 amino acids. The CDR3 protein is CASIDTSGTFYEQYF. DNA of the CDR3: TGTGCCAGCATCGATACTAGCGGAACCTTCTACGAGCAGTACTTC.

This clone has more than one count but fewer than ten. The chain links TRBV19 to TRBJ1-1, with D uncertain. The CDR3 extends over 13 amino acids. V was trimmed by 2 bases and J by 1 base, leaving 5 bases between them. Germline CDR1 LNHDA, CDR2 SQIVND (reference sequence). CDR3 residues: CASSINRNTEAFF. The DNA of the CDR3 is TGTGCCAGTAGTATAAACAGGAACACTGAAGCTTTCTTT.

This chain uses TRBV5-1 with TRBJ1-1; D unresolved. CDR3 size: 12 residues. V lost 2 bases and J 8 bases, leaving 10 bases between the germline ends. Germline CDR1 is SGHRS and CDR2 is YFSETQ. Here the CDR3 reads CASSFSQSEAFF. The CDR3 DNA follows: TGCGCCAGCAGCTTTTCTCAGTCAGAAGCTTTCTTT. Combining the CDR3 with reference TRBV5-1 and TRBJ1-1 gives the whole variable domain KAGVTQTPRYLIKTRGQQVTLSCSPISGHRSVSWYQQTPGQGLQFLFEYFSETQRNKGNFPGRFSGRQFSNSRSEMNVSTLELGDSALYLCASSFSQSEAFFGQGTRLTVV.

The gene calls are TRBV11-2 and TRBJ2-1; D perhaps matches TRBD1 (5 bases). CDR1 and CDR2 from the germline V gene are SGHAT and FQNNGV. The CDR3 covers 13 residues. The ends were cut back, 6 bases at V and 3 bases at J, with 9 bases in the middle. The chain's CDR3 is CASRDTLYNEQFF. For the CDR3, the DNA is TGTGCCAGCAGGGACACTCTCTACAATGAGCAGTTCTTC.

The chain combines TRBV28 with TRBJ2-7; D gene uncertain. V gave up 8 bases and J gave up 6 bases, with 14 bases separating them. This CDR3 spans 12 amino acids. Per the germline V gene, CDR1 is MDHEN and CDR2 is SYDVKM. CDR3 DNA sequence: TGTGCCAGCTGCTACAGCTCCGCCGAGCAGTACTTC. It specifies CASCYSSAEQYF.

A single count supports this clone. This chain connects TRBV5-5 to TRBJ2-1, with D possibly being TRBD1 (5 bases). V shed 7 bases and J shed 2 bases, with 13 bases lying between them. The germline V gene has CDR1 SGHKS and CDR2 YYEKEE (reference sequence). There are 14 residues in the CDR3. CDR3 nucleotides: TGTGCCAGCGAAATAGGGGTTACCTACAATGAGCAGTTCTTC. Encoded protein: CASEIGVTYNEQFF.

Of note for this clone: The junction and the germline gene differ at one end; a read error may be behind it. The chain links TRBV7-9 to TRBJ2-7; 15 bases match TRBD2. Looked up from germline, CDR1 is SEHNR and CDR2 is FQNEAQ (reference sequence). The CDR3 covers 16 residues. The CDR3 loop is CSSSLGLAGGLHEQYF. CDR3 nucleotide sequence: TGTTCCAGCAGCTTAGGACTAGCGGGGGGGCTACACGAGCAGTACTTC.